This T cell receptor (beta chain) is from a study of cytomegalovirus exposure and HLA in healthy donors. Study-level findings and limits: The study put roughly 160 TCR beta chains on its list as cytomegalovirus-associated. Reports state that TCR beta sequences accurately predicted most subjects' HLA-A and HLA-B alleles.

To note about this clone: What it recognizes is unknown.

CDR3 length: 14 amino acids. Germline CDR1 SGHRS, CDR2 YFSETQ. The ends were cut back, 0 bases at V and 6 bases at J, with 12 bases in the middle. PCR involved 60 Vbeta and 13 Jbeta primers. Repertoires were generated with immunoSEQ multiplex PCR, while TCRdb's copy carries only in-frame clones and drops some. The sample includes roughly 36,000 clones. The sample taken for sequencing was PBMCs. The V gene is TRBV5-1, the J gene TRBJ1-1; D call uncertain. The sequence derives from a woman between 25 and 40 years old in good health and CMV-seropositive. CDR3 sequence reads: CASSLGPPRAEAFF. The CDR3 bases are TGCGCCAGCAGCTTGGGACCCCCGAGGGCTGAAGCTTTCTTT.